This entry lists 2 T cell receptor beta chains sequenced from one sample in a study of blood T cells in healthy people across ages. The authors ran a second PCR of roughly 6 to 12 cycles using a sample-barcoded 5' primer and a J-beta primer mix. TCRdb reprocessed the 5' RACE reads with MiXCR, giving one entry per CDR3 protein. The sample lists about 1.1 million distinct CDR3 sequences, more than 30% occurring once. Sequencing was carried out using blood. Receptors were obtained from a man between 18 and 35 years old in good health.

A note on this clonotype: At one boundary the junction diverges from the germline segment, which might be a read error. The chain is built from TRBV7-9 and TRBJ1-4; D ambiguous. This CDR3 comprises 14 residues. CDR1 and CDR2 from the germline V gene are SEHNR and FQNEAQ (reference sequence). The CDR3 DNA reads TGTGCCGGCAGACCGGACGGAATTAATGAAAAACTGTTTTTT. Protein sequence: CAGRPDGINEKLFF.

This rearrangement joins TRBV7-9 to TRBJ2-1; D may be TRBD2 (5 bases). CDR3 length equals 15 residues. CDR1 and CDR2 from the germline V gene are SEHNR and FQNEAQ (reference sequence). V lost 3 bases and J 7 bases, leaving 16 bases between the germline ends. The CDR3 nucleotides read TGTGCCAGCAGCTTCCCGGGATCCGCTACGAATGAGCAGTTCTTC. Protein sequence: CASSFPGSATNEQFF. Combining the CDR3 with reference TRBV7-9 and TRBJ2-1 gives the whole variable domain DTGVSQNPRHKITKRGQNVTFRCDPISEHNRLYWYRQTLGQGPEFLTYFQNEAQLEKSRLLSDRFSAERPKGSFSTLEIQRTEQGDSAMYLCASSFPGSATNEQFFGPGTRLTVL.